Listed below are T cell receptor beta chains from one sample, sequenced in a study of cytomegalovirus exposure and HLA in healthy donors. TCRdb keeps only in-frame clones here, not all; method: immunoSEQ multiplex PCR. The sample includes about 160,000 clones, roughly four fifths seen only once; the top ten take approximately 3.1%. The sequencing input was PBMCs. The receptors here all came from a woman between 45 and 60 years old in good health and CMV-seropositive. CDR3s include the opening cysteine and the closing phenylalanine or tryptophan. The D gene is left open where the match is weak. The listing skips clone size in some rows; elsewhere it reads once, few, many or a size class.

CDR3: CASSLSGRQGGGYGYTF; DNA: TGTGCCAGCAGTTTATCGGGCCGCCAGGGTGGTGGGTATGGCTACACCTTC; size: -; V: TRBV27; D: -; J: TRBJ1-2
CDR3: CAISEFRLAGLQETQYF; DNA: TGTGCCATCAGTGAGTTCAGGCTAGCGGGGCTTCAGGAGACCCAGTACTTC; size: -; V: TRBV10-3; D: TRBD2; J: TRBJ2-5
CDR3: CASSYGQHQETQYF; DNA: TGCGCCAGCAGCTATGGACAGCACCAAGAGACCCAGTACTTC; size: once; V: TRBV5-1; D: -; J: TRBJ2-5
CDR3: CASSWDRQETQYF; DNA: TGTGCCAGCAGCTGGGACAGGCAAGAGACCCAGTACTTC; size: -; V: TRBV11-1; D: TRBD1; J: TRBJ2-5
CDR3: CAISESRTSFFEQYF; DNA: TGTGCCATCAGTGAAAGTAGGACTAGCTTTTTCGAGCAGTACTTC; size: -; V: TRBV10-3; D: TRBD2; J: TRBJ2-7
CDR3: CSVEVQGSYEQYF; DNA: TGCAGCGTTGAGGTACAGGGGTCCTACGAGCAGTACTTC; size: once; V: TRBV29-1; D: TRBD1; J: TRBJ2-7
CDR3: CASILSPGGGRLSGSEQPQHF; DNA: TGTGCCAGCATCCTCAGTCCGGGCGGGGGGCGGTTGAGTGGGTCGGAACAGCCCCAGCATTTT; size: -; V: TRBV28; D: -; J: TRBJ1-5
CDR3: CASSFVNGEAFF; DNA: TGTGCCAGCAGCTTCGTAAACGGTGAAGCTTTCTTT; size: few; V: TRBV7-8; D: -; J: TRBJ1-1
CDR3: CASSKRSVRSDGYTF; DNA: TGTGCCAGTAGTAAGAGATCGGTCAGGTCGGATGGCTACACCTTC; size: -; V: TRBV19; D: -; J: TRBJ1-2
CDR3: CASSGTDRATSEQYF; DNA: TGTGCCAGCAGCGGGACGGACAGGGCCACCTCCGAGCAGTACTTC; size: once; V: TRBV9; D: TRBD1; J: TRBJ2-7
CDR3: CASSSVGSLNQEETQYF; DNA: TGCGCCAGCAGCTCGGTGGGGAGTCTGAACCAGGAGGAGACCCAGTACTTC; size: few; V: TRBV10-2; D: -; J: TRBJ2-5
CDR3: CASRHQRDNSPLHF; DNA: TGTGCCAGTAGGCATCAACGGGATAATTCACCCCTCCACTTT; size: -; V: TRBV19; D: -; J: TRBJ1-6
CDR3: CASKPWTGGRRDTGELFF; DNA: TGCGCCAGCAAACCTTGGACAGGGGGTCGTCGGGACACCGGGGAGCTGTTTTTT; size: -; V: TRBV5-1; D: TRBD1; J: TRBJ2-2
CDR3: CASSRRLAGGGTDTQYF; DNA: TGTGCCAGCAGCAGGAGACTAGCGGGGGGCGGCACAGATACGCAGTATTTT; size: -; V: TRBV13; D: TRBD2; J: TRBJ2-3
CDR3: CAISVVSDTGELFF; DNA: TGTGCCATCAGTGTGGTAAGCGACACCGGGGAGCTGTTTTTT; size: -; V: TRBV10-3; D: -; J: TRBJ2-2
CDR3: CASSPTGGERETQYF; DNA: TGTGCCAGCAGCCCTACGGGAGGGGAGCGGGAGACCCAGTACTTC; size: -; V: TRBV6-5; D: TRBD2; J: TRBJ2-5
CDR3: CASSPNSGNTIYF; DNA: TGTGCCAGTAGCCCAAACTCTGGAAACACCATATATTTT; size: -; V: TRBV19; D: -; J: TRBJ1-3
CDR3: CASSPYQGASNTIYF; DNA: TGTGCCAGCAGTCCGTACCAGGGGGCGAGCAACACCATATATTTT; size: -; V: TRBV27; D: TRBD1; J: TRBJ1-3
CDR3: CASQRENSYEQYF; DNA: TGTGCCAGCCAACGAGAAAACTCCTACGAGCAGTACTTC; size: -; V: TRBV5-4; D: -; J: TRBJ2-7
CDR3: CASSQDSNSYEQYF; DNA: TGCGCCAGCAGCCAAGACAGTAACTCCTACGAGCAGTACTTC; size: once; V: TRBV4-1; D: -; J: TRBJ2-7
CDR3: CASSLEGQGEAFF; DNA: TGTGCCAGCAGCTTAGAGGGGCAGGGTGAAGCTTTCTTT; size: -; V: TRBV7-9; D: -; J: TRBJ1-1
CDR3: CASSYSNAEYYGYTF; DNA: TGTGCCAGCAGTTACTCGAACGCGGAATACTATGGCTACACCTTC; size: -; V: TRBV6-6; D: -; J: TRBJ1-2
CDR3: CASRYDRGDTEAFF; DNA: TGTGCCAGCAGATACGACAGGGGGGACACTGAAGCTTTCTTT; size: -; V: TRBV11-1; D: TRBD1; J: TRBJ1-1
CDR3: CASSLGGGNTEAFF; DNA: TGTGCCAGCAGCTTGGGCGGGGGGAACACTGAAGCTTTCTTT; size: -; V: TRBV5-5; D: -; J: TRBJ1-1
CDR3: CASRVASGTAYEQYF; DNA: TGTGCCAGCAGAGTCGCTAGCGGGACCGCCTACGAGCAGTACTTC; size: -; V: TRBV2; D: TRBD2; J: TRBJ2-7
CDR3: CASSYRRPGGNEKLFF; DNA: TGTGCCAGCAGCTACAGGAGGCCGGGAGGTAATGAAAAACTGTTTTTT; size: -; V: TRBV7-2; D: -; J: TRBJ1-4
CDR3: CASSEWPGGTGELFF; DNA: TGCGCCAGCAGCGAGTGGCCGGGGGGCACCGGGGAGCTGTTTTTT; size: -; V: TRBV5-1; D: TRBD2; J: TRBJ2-2
CDR3: CASSYEPGQGFTEAFF; DNA: TGTGCCAGCAGTTACGAGCCGGGACAGGGGTTTACTGAAGCTTTCTTT; size: -; V: TRBV6-5; D: TRBD1; J: TRBJ1-1
CDR3: CASSPGLEETQYF; DNA: TGTGCCAGCAGTCCCGGACTGGAAGAGACCCAGTACTTC; size: -; V: TRBV2; D: -; J: TRBJ2-5
CDR3: CATDSLPGQPQHF; DNA: TGTGCCACCGACAGCCTTCCAGGTCAGCCCCAGCATTTT; size: -; V: TRBV6-1; D: -; J: TRBJ1-5
CDR3: CASSLGTGGIRPTDTQYF; DNA: TGTGCCAGCAGCTTAGGGACAGGGGGAATTCGGCCTACAGATACGCAGTATTTT; size: -; V: TRBV7-9; D: TRBD1; J: TRBJ2-3
CDR3: CASSTPGHTYNEQFF; DNA: TGTGCCAGTAGTACCCCGGGTCACACGTACAATGAGCAGTTCTTC; size: -; V: TRBV19; D: -; J: TRBJ2-1
CDR3: CASSSTSGEYQETQYF; DNA: TGTGCCAGCAGCAGTACTAGCGGGGAATACCAAGAGACCCAGTACTTC; size: -; V: TRBV27; D: TRBD2; J: TRBJ2-5
CDR3: CASRPTFGFSYNSPLHF; DNA: TGTGCCAGCAGGCCTACTTTCGGGTTTTCCTATAATTCACCCCTCCACTTT; size: -; V: TRBV27; D: -; J: TRBJ1-6